This T cell receptor beta chain was sequenced in a study of blood T cell repertoires in COVID-19 (dated by TCRdb to 2018 to 2020). Study-level background: Samples from collaborators originated in the United States, Italy and Spain and spanned both the acute and convalescent phases of COVID-19. The repertoires were made available in a free public database intended to serve as a resource for research on the immune response to SARS-CoV-2. HLA class I and class II types, where available, came from metadata supplied by the sample provider rather than from assay-based typing. Sample metadata almost always included a de-identified subject ID, COVID-19 status, age in years and sex. The prospective study material was composed of cDNA or gDNA derived from T cells, B-cell-depleted T cells, or PBMCs. Samples were obtained from the ongoing ImmuneRACE study (first 160 participants) and from roughly 1,300 subjects provided by 6 global collaborators. The dataset comprised deeply sampled blood TCRbeta repertoires from subjects exposed to, actively infected with, or recovered from COVID-19. General findings and caveats noted by the study authors: The quantity of clinical and demographic metadata differed by source and by participant and was supplied without curation.

The V and J ends are trimmed by 6 bases and 8 bases, leaving 8 bases between them. The CDR3 covers 11 residues, taking in both the cysteine and the phenylalanine. Left in the record is the CDR3 DNA by itself, 33 bases read in frame from the first base. CDR1 MNHEY and CDR2 SVGEGT are derived from the germline V gene. A word on this clone: The antigen it recognizes is unknown. No base-level quality is on record; no much larger clone is a single base apart.

The immunoSEQ Assay, a bias-controlled multiplex PCR, was used to amplify TCRbeta CDR3 regions from genomic DNA. The source study handled its data this way. The number of nucleated cells in each sample was estimated by amplification of reference gene primers within the assay. To quantify the absolute abundance of each unique TCRbeta CDR3 rearrangement, sequence reads were collapsed and filtered. Productive Simpson clonality was computed per sample as the square root of Simpson's diversity index over productive rearrangements. TCRdb obtained this table from immuneACCESS and retained in-frame rearrangements with V and J assigned. These tables miss some clones; where compared with another copy, unresolved V genes account for less than half of the shortfall, and the remainder is unexplained. The V and J calls and clone size are taken from that table; D and trimming were inferred from the DNA. The table for this sample lists some 6,300 clones; 88% of them were counted only once. The ten largest make up roughly 7% of the sample.

The collaborating institutions used their own protocols to collect whole blood in K2EDTA tubes. For TCRbeta analysis, collaborator samples were shipped as frozen whole blood, as isolated PBMCs, or as DNA extracted from either sample type. Sequencing input: peripheral blood. Here the chain combines TRBV6-2 or TRBV6-3 and TRBJ2-1; the D segment cannot be called with confidence. The sequence was obtained from a human donor in a cohort sampled during active COVID-19. The nucleotides are TGTGCCAGCAGCTTAGTCGATGAGCAGTTCTTC. Its protein reads: CASSLVDEQFF.